This T cell receptor beta chain came from a study of CD8+ T cells in alopecia areata. Following RNA extraction, reverse transcription yielded cDNA that acted as the sequencing template. Assay used: immunoSEQ multiplex PCR; TCRdb lists only in-frame clones, some missing. The sample records under 250,000 clones, roughly three fifths being singletons. Cell sorting was applied to PBMCs, and CD4+ and CD8+ T cells were collected. Trimming cost V 0 bases and J 3 bases, with 9 bases left between them. CDR3 length: 14 residues. Germline loops: CDR1 SGDLS, CDR2 YYNGEE. General study results and limits: Higher clonality was seen in lesional scalp than in normal scalp, especially in alopecia totalis/universalis. There were also resident alphabeta T cells of normal skin sequenced in scalp samples.

Concerning this clone: Its antigen is still unknown.

The receptor was isolated from a human donor in good health. This chain links TRBV9 with TRBJ2-5; D may be TRBD1 or TRBD2 (5 bases each). Sequences were obtained from CD8+ T cells sorted from blood. The CDR3 DNA follows: TGTGCCAGCAGCGTAGCGGTGGGGGAAGAGACCCAGTACTTC. Its translation is CASSVAVGEETQYF. The full variable domain, in which reference TRBV9 and TRBJ2-5 provide the parts outside the CDR3, is DSGVTQTPKHLITATGQRVTLRCSPRSGDLSVYWYQQSLDQGLQFLIQYYNGEERAKGNILERFSAQQFPDLHSELNLSSLELGDSALYFCASSVAVGEETQYFGPGTRLLVL.